The clone carrying this T cell receptor (beta chain) is a singleton in its sample. Here immunoSEQ multiplex PCR was the method, and the copy in TCRdb shows in-frame clones only, minus some. The sample lists around 550,000 clones, roughly 95% occurring once. Trimming removed 1 base at V and 5 bases at J, with 12 bases between. This CDR3 spans 14 amino acids. Germline-derived CDR1 and CDR2 are SGHNT and YYREEE (reference sequence). The sample belongs to a study of shared clonotypes between healthy human individuals. Selected positively for CCR7 and CD45RO-negative, naive CD8 cells excluded terminally differentiated effector memory CD45RA+ cells.

Sequenced sample: naive CD8+ T cells sorted from blood. This receptor was identified in a woman aged 30 to 39 in good health. This chain connects TRBV5-4 to TRBJ1-1; tentative D call: TRBD1 (5 bases). The CDR3 nucleotides are TGTGCCAGCAGCTTGCAGTCGAGGGGTACTGAAGCTTTCTTT. Translating it yields CASSLQSRGTEAFF.